This TCR beta chain comes out of a study of T-cell reconstitution after alpha-beta-depleted transplantation in children. Whole-study results and caveats: Surviving recipient T cells and thymic progenitors underlay high day-60 TCRbeta diversity in some patients. T cells produced anew were the main source of T-cell counts and diversity one year after transplant. Reportedly, only several hundred clones from non-depleted graft cells drove alpha-beta T-cell counts at about two months.

Preparation of the TCRbeta library was carried out with unique molecular identifiers. A single record per CDR3 protein comes from TCRdb applying MiXCR to the PCR reads. The sample contains 150,000 to 250,000 distinct CDR3 sequences, around 5.9% of which appear only once. After removal of 1 base from V and 6 bases from J, the junction contained 10 bases not matched to a gene. From germline, CDR1 is SGHTA and CDR2 FQGTGA. The CDR3 covers 16 residues. This clonotype came up many times. The antigen is undetermined. This chain connects TRBV7-3 to TRBJ1-2, with 8 positions matching TRBD1. Here the sequenced sample was PBMCs, taken before TCRalphabeta/CD19-depleted stem cell transplant. The TCR comes from a girl under three years old with combined immunodeficiency, due to receive a stem cell transplant. CDR3 protein: CASSLSLQGAVDGYTF. The CDR3 DNA is TGTGCCAGCAGCTTAAGCCTTCAGGGGGCAGTTGATGGCTACACCTTC.